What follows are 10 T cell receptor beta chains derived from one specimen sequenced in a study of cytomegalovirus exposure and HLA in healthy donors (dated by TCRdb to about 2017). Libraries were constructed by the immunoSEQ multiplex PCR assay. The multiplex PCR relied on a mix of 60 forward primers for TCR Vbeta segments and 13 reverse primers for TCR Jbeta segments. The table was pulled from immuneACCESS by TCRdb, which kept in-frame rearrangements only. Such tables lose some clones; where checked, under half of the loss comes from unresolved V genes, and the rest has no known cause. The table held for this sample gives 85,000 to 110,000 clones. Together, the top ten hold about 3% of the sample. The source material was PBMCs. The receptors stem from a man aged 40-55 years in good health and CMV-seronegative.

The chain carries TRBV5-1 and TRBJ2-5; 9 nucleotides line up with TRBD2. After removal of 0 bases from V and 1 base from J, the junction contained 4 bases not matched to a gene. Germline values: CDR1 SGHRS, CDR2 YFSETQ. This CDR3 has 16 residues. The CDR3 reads CASSLVTSGFQETQYF. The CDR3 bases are TGCGCCAGCAGCTTGGTGACTAGCGGATTCCAAGAGACCCAGTACTTC. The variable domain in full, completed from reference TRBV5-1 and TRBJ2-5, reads KAGVTQTPRYLIKTRGQQVTLSCSPISGHRSVSWYQQTPGQGLQFLFEYFSETQRNKGNFPGRFSGRQFSNSRSEMNVSTLELGDSALYLCASSLVTSGFQETQYFGPGTRLLVL.

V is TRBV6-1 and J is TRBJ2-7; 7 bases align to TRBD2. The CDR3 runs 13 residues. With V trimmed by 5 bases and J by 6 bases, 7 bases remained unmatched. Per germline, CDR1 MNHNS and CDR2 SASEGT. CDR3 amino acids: CASSHQGGSEQYF. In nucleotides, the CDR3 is TGTGCCAGCAGTCACCAGGGCGGGAGCGAGCAGTACTTC.

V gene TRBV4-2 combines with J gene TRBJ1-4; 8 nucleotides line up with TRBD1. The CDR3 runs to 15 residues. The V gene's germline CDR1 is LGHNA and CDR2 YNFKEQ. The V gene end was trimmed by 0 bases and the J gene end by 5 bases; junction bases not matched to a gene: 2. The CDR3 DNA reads TGTGCCAGCAGCCAAGAGGGACAGGAAAATGAAAAACTGTTTTTT. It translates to CASSQEGQENEKLFF.

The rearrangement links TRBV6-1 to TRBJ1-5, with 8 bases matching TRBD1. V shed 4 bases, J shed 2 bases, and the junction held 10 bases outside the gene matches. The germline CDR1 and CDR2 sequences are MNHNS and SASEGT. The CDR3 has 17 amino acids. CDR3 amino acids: CASSAVPGGVGNQPQHF. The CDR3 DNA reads TGTGCCAGCAGTGCCGTCCCAGGGGGCGTGGGCAATCAGCCCCAGCATTTT.

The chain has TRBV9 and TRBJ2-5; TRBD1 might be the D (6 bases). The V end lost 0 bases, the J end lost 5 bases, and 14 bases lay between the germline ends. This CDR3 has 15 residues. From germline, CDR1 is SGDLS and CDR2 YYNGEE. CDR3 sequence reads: CASSVAPGARETQYF. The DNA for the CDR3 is TGTGCCAGCAGCGTAGCCCCAGGGGCGCGGGAGACCCAGTACTTC.

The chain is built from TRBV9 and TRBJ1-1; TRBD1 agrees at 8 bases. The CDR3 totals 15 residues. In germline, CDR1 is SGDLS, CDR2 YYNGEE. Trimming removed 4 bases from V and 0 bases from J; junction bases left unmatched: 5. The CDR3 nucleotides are TGTGCCAGCAGCCTGGGGACAGGCCTGAACACTGAAGCTTTCTTT. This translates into CASSLGTGLNTEAFF.

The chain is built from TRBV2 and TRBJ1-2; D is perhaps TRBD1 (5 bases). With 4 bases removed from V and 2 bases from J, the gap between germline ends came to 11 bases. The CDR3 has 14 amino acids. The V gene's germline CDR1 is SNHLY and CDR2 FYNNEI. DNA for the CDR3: TGTGCCAGCAGTGGGGGCCCGATCAACTATGGCTACACCTTC. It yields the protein CASSGGPINYGYTF. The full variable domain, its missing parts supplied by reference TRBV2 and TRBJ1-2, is EPEVTQTPSHQVTQMGQEVILRCVPISNHLYFYWYRQILGQKVEFLVSFYNNEISEKSEIFDDQFSVERPDGSNFTLKIRSTKLEDSAMYFCASSGGPINYGYTFGSGTRLTVV.

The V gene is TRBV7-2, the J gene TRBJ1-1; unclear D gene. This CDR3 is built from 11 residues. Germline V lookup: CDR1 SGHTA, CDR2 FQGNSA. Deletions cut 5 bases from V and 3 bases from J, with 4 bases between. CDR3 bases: TGTGCCAGCAGCCCATACACTGAAGCTTTCTTT. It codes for CASSPYTEAFF.

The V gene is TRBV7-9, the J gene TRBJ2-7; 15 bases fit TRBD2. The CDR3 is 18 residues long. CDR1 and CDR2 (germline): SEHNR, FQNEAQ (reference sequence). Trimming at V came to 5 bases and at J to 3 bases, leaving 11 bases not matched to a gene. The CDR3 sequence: CASSDGLAGGPIGYEQYF. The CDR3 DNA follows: TGTGCCAGCAGCGATGGACTAGCGGGAGGGCCGATTGGCTACGAGCAGTACTTC.

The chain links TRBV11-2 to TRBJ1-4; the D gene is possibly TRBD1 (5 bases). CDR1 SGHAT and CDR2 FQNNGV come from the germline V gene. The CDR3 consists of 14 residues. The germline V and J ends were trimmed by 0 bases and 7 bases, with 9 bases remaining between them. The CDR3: CASSLDLTVEKLFF. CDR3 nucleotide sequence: TGTGCCAGCAGCTTAGATCTGACAGTTGAAAAACTGTTTTTT.